This record looks at one T cell receptor beta chain sequence and its context. This entry comes from a study of blood T cell repertoires in COVID-19. Only in-frame clones appear in the TCRdb table, and some are missing; sequencing was by immunoSEQ multiplex PCR. The repertoire has about 300,000 clones, roughly 86% of them found once; the top ten carry approximately 1.5%. The V end lost 2 bases, the J end lost 0 bases, and 12 bases lay between the germline ends. Per the germline V gene, CDR1 is SGHTS and CDR2 is YDEGEE. CDR3 size: 15 residues. This clonotype was obtained from a woman aged 45 to 65 with acute or convalescent COVID-19. V is TRBV5-8 and J is TRBJ2-7, with D possibly matching TRBD2 (5 bases). Sequencing used peripheral blood. CDR3 in amino acids: CASSFPYEGSYEQYF. The CDR3 coding sequence is TGTGCCAGCAGCTTCCCCTATGAGGGCTCCTACGAGCAGTACTTC.